The 5 T cell receptor beta chains in this list originate from one sample, sequenced in a study of cytomegalovirus exposure and HLA in healthy donors. The PCR had 60 Vbeta and 13 Jbeta primers. Sequencing used immunoSEQ multiplex PCR; TCRdb keeps in-frame clones, though not all of them. The sample gives over 150,000 clones, about three quarters of which show up once; 3.7% is in the top ten. Sample: PBMCs. Receptors originate from a woman aged 55-75 years in good health and CMV-seropositive.

The chain is built from TRBV7-6 and TRBJ2-5; 7 nucleotides agree with TRBD2. CDR1 and CDR2 from the germline V gene are SGHVS and FNYEAQ. V trimming: 1 base; J trimming: 2 bases; junction bases outside the gene matches: 4. The CDR3 length is 15 residues. The CDR3: CASSLDAGRQETQYF. CDR3 coding DNA: TGTGCCAGCAGCTTAGACGCCGGGAGGCAAGAGACCCAGTACTTC.

The chain uses TRBV4-2 and TRBJ2-3; a weak D match, TRBD2 (6 bases). This CDR3 comprises 15 residues. Germline V lookup: CDR1 LGHNA, CDR2 YNFKEQ. V dropped 3 bases and J dropped 0 bases, with 10 bases sitting between them. CDR3 nucleotides: TGTGCCAGCAGCCACCGGGGGTTTAGCACAGATACGCAGTATTTT. Amino acids: CASSHRGFSTDTQYF.

The chain joins TRBV19 to TRBJ2-7; 8 bases are a match to TRBD1. The germline gives CDR1 LNHDA, CDR2 SQIVND (reference sequence). V shed 4 bases, J shed 4 bases, and the junction held 6 bases outside the gene matches. This CDR3 has 14 amino acids. The DNA of the CDR3 is TGTGCCAGTAGTAAGACAGGGGAAGTGTACGAGCAGTACTTC. It is translated as CASSKTGEVYEQYF.

The chain joins TRBV2 to TRBJ2-2; TRBD1 agrees at 9 bases. In germline, CDR1 is SNHLY, CDR2 FYNNEI. V trimming: 3 bases; J trimming: 5 bases; junction bases outside the gene matches: 4. The CDR3 is 15 residues long. In nucleotides, the CDR3 is TGTGCCAGCAGTGAGGCTGGGACAGGGACCGGGGAGCTGTTTTTT. This translates into CASSEAGTGTGELFF.

This clone came up a few times. The CDR3 protein is CASSVSRRGDYGYTF. The CDR3 coding sequence is TGTGCCAGCAGTGTATCACGGCGGGGGGACTATGGCTACACCTTC. This chain uses TRBV2 with TRBJ1-2; possibly TRBD1 for D (5 bases). V was shortened by 4 bases and J by 3 bases, with 15 bases between the two germline ends. In germline, CDR1 is SNHLY, CDR2 FYNNEI. The CDR3 has 15 residues.